This T cell receptor (beta chain) was sequenced in a study of blood T cell repertoires in COVID-19. The wider study: Material from acute and convalescent COVID-19 was sourced from the United States, Italy and Spain. Nucleic acid was either cDNA or gDNA, and it came from T cells, B-cell-depleted T cells, or PBMCs.

V lost 5 bases and J lost 2; bases outside the gene matches: 11. The germline CDR1 and CDR2 sequences are SEHNR and FQNEAQ (reference sequence). This CDR3 is 17 amino acids long. Produced via immunoSEQ multiplex PCR; TCRdb's table is partial and in-frame only. There are roughly 200,000 clones in the sample; 65% to 90% occur only once, and about 1.5% lies in the top ten. The genes are TRBV7-9 and TRBJ2-7; 11 bases are a match to TRBD2. The sequencing input was peripheral blood. This clonotype was obtained from a human donor in a cohort sampled during active COVID-19. The CDR3 is CASSHGLAGPSTYEQYF. DNA for the CDR3: TGTGCCAGCAGCCACGGACTAGCGGGCCCTAGCACCTACGAGCAGTACTTC.